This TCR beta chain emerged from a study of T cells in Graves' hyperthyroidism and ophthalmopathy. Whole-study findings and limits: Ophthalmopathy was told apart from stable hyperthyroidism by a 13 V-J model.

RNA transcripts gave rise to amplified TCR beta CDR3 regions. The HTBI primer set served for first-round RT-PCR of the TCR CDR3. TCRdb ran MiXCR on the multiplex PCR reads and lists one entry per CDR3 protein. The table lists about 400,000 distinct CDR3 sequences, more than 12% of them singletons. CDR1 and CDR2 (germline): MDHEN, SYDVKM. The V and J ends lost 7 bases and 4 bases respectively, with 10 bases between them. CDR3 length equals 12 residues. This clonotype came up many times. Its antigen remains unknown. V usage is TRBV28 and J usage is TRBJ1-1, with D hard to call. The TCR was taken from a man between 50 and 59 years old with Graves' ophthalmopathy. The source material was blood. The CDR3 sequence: CASKTLVTEAFF. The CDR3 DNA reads TGTGCCAGCAAGACGTTGGTCACTGAAGCTTTCTTT.